The present TCR beta chain was sequenced within a study of T cell responses to AZD1222 COVID-19 vaccine. Samples with a second dose at about 4 or about 12 weeks were pooled together. Losses at the gene ends were 3 bases for V and 5 bases for J; bases not matched to a gene: 2. The CDR3 totals 13 residues. Germline CDR1 SGDLS, CDR2 YYNGEE. The assay was immunoSEQ multiplex PCR, and TCRdb's table has in-frame clones only and misses some. The table shows roughly 100,000 clones, with less than 95% occurring only once. Study outcomes and limitations: Spike-specific TCR breadth and depth grew following two AZD1222 doses. Variant regions that are unmutated are reportedly the target of nearly half of spike-specific TCRs. No repertoire was sampled before or during the peak T cell response, only after it.

Regarding this clone: Its cognate antigen is unknown.

The input for sequencing was peripheral blood, taken 28 days after the second AZD1222 dose. The rearrangement links TRBV9 to TRBJ2-5; 9 positions agree with TRBD1. This clonotype was sampled from an adult who received the AZD1222 COVID-19 vaccine. The DNA of the CDR3 is TGTGCCAGCAGCGCCGACAGGGGGGAGACCCAGTACTTC. Translated, it gives CASSADRGETQYF.